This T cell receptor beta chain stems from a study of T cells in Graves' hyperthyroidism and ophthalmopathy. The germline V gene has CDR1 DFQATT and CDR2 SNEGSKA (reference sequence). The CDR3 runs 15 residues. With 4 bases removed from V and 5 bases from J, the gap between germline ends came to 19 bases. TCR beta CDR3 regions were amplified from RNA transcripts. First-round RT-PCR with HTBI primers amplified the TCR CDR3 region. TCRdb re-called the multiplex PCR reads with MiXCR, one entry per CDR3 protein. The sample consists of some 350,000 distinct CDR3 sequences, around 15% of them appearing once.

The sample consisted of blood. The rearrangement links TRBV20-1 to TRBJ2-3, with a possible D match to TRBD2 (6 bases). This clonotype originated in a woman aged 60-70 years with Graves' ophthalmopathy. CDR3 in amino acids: CSATAPGLNGDTQYF. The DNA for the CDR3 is TGCAGTGCTACCGCCCCGGGACTGAACGGAGATACGCAGTATTTT.